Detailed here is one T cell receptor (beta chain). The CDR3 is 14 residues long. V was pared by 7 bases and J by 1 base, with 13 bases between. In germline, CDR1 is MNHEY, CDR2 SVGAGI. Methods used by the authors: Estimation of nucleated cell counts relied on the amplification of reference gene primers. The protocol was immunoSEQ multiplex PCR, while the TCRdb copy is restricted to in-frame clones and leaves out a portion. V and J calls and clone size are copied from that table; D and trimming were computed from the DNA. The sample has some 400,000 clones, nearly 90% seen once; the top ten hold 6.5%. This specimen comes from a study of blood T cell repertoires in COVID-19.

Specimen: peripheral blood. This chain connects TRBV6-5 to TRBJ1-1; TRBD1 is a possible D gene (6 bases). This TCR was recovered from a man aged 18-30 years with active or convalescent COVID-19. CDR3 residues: CASTRSTGNTEAFF. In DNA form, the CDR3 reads TGTGCCAGCACTAGATCGACAGGGAACACTGAAGCTTTCTTT.